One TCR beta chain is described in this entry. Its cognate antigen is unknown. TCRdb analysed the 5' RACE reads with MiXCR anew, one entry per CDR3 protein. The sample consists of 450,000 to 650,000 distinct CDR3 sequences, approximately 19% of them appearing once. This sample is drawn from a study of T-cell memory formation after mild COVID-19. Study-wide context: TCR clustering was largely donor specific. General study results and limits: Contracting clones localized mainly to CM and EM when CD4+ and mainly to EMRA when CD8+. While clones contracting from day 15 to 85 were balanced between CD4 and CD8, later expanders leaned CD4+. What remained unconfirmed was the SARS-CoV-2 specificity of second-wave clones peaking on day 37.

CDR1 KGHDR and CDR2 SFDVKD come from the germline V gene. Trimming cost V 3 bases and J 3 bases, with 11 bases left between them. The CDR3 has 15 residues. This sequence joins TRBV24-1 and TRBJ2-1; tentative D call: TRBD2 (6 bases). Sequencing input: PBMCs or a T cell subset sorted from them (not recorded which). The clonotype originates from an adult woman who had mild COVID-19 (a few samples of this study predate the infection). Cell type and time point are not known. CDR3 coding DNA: TGTGCCACCAGTGATGGAAAGACTAGCTACAATGAGCAGTTCTTC. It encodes CATSDGKTSYNEQFF.